This T cell receptor (beta chain) is drawn from a study of T cell repertoires in cytomegalovirus infection. The overall study: Public TCR beta signatures indicated both CMV infection and matching HLA type. Study-level points and caveats: Cumulative frequency (of public TCR beta family members) identified carriers of CMV plus the relevant HLA. CMV-specific TCR beta clonotypes restricted by HLA-C dominated the ex vivo response.

This clonotype came up many times. The antigen remains unidentified. TCRdb ran MiXCR on the reads and lists one entry per CDR3 protein. Seen here are fewer than 85,000 distinct CDR3 sequences, 3% to 4.5% observed once, and the top ten hold around a fifth. Sequencing input: PBMCs. This clonotype originated in a human donor in good health (CMV status not recorded). Some clones in this sample may be carry-over from other donors' samples.

DNA of the CDR3: TGTGCCAGCAGCTTAGTAGCGGGGGGACTCTCCTACGAGCAGTACTTC. Protein sequence: CASSLVAGGLSYEQYF. The chain recombines TRBV7-8 with TRBJ2-7; 10 bases fit TRBD2. Germline CDR1 SGHVS, CDR2 FQNEAQ. The J segment lost 0 bases and the V segment lost 1 base, leaving 3 bases of the junction unmatched. This CDR3 is 16 amino acids long.